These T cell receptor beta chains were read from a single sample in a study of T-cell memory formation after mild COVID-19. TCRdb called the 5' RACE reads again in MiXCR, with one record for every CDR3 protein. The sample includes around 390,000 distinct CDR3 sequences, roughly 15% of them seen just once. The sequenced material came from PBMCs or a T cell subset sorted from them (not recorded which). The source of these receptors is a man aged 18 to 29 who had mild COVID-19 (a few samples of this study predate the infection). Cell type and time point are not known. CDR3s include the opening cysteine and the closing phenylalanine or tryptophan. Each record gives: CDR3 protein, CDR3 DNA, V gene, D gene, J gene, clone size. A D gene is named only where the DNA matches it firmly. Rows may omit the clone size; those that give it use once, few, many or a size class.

CDR3 protein: CSASAATGQNQPQHF
CDR3 DNA: TGCAGTGCTAGTGCTGCGACGGGACAGAATCAGCCCCAGCATTTT
V gene: TRBV20-1
D gene: TRBD1
J gene: TRBJ1-5
clone size: NA

CDR3 protein: CASSLQTSGGAYEQYF
CDR3 DNA: TGTGCCAGCAGCCTTCAGACTAGCGGGGGGGCCTACGAGCAGTACTTC
V gene: TRBV3-1
D gene: TRBD2
J gene: TRBJ2-7
clone size: NA

CDR3 protein: CASSHKSGTGGEAFF
CDR3 DNA: TGTGCCAGCAGTCACAAGTCGGGGACAGGGGGCGAAGCTTTCTTT
V gene: TRBV6-5
D gene: TRBD1
J gene: TRBJ1-1
clone size: NA

CDR3 protein: CSADSGTTYNEQFF
CDR3 DNA: TGCAGTGCTGACTCCGGGACCACATACAATGAGCAGTTCTTC
V gene: TRBV20-1
D gene: NA
J gene: TRBJ2-1
clone size: few

CDR3 protein: CASSPTARDGYTF
CDR3 DNA: TGTGCCAGCTCACCTACCGCCAGGGATGGCTACACCTTC
V gene: TRBV18
D gene: NA
J gene: TRBJ1-2
clone size: NA

CDR3 protein: CASRWGQGHGYTF
CDR3 DNA: TGTGCCAGCCGGTGGGGACAGGGCCATGGCTACACCTTC
V gene: TRBV7-9
D gene: TRBD1
J gene: TRBJ1-2
clone size: NA

CDR3 protein: CASSHTVSLEGYTF
CDR3 DNA: TGCGCCAGCAGTCATACCGTCTCCCTGGAGGGCTACACCTTC
V gene: TRBV10-2
D gene: NA
J gene: TRBJ1-2
clone size: few

CDR3 protein: CASSARLADPQETQYF
CDR3 DNA: TGTGCCAGCAGTGCCCGACTAGCGGACCCTCAAGAGACCCAGTACTTC
V gene: TRBV27
D gene: TRBD2
J gene: TRBJ2-5
clone size: few

CDR3 protein: CASSLLASAGELFF
CDR3 DNA: TGTGCCAGCAGCTTACTAGCTTCCGCCGGGGAGCTGTTTTTT
V gene: TRBV7-3
D gene: NA
J gene: TRBJ2-2
clone size: NA

CDR3 protein: CASSYRGQNEKLFF
CDR3 DNA: TGTGCCAGCAGTTACCGGGGACAAAATGAAAAACTGTTTTTT
V gene: TRBV6-5
D gene: NA
J gene: TRBJ1-4
clone size: many

CDR3 protein: CASSLVSAEAFF
CDR3 DNA: TGTGCCAGCAGCTTGGTGTCGGCTGAAGCTTTCTTT
V gene: TRBV5-5
D gene: NA
J gene: TRBJ1-1
clone size: NA

CDR3 protein: CASSFPLQPQHF
CDR3 DNA: TGTGCCAGCAGTTTCCCCCTTCAGCCCCAGCATTTT
V gene: TRBV6-2/TRBV6-3
D gene: NA
J gene: TRBJ1-5
clone size: few

CDR3 protein: CASSLGVLRGGEETQYF
CDR3 DNA: TGTGCCAGCAGCCTTGGAGTATTAAGGGGAGGCGAAGAGACCCAGTACTTC
V gene: TRBV5-4
D gene: NA
J gene: TRBJ2-5
clone size: few

CDR3 protein: CASSLGDAISQYF
CDR3 DNA: TGTGCCAGCAGCTTGGGTGACGCCATATCCCAGTACTTC
V gene: TRBV5-6
D gene: NA
J gene: TRBJ2-5
clone size: NA

CDR3 protein: CATSVGQAAYEQYF
CDR3 DNA: TGTGCCACTTCAGTAGGACAGGCCGCCTACGAGCAGTACTTC
V gene: TRBV6-5
D gene: TRBD1
J gene: TRBJ2-7
clone size: few

CDR3 protein: CSARVGGVHGSPLHF
CDR3 DNA: TGCAGTGCTAGAGTGGGAGGGGTCCACGGTTCACCCCTCCACTTT
V gene: TRBV20-1
D gene: NA
J gene: TRBJ1-6
clone size: NA

CDR3 protein: CASSYQGGQETQYF
CDR3 DNA: TGTGCCAGCAGCTACCAGGGTGGACAAGAGACCCAGTACTTC
V gene: TRBV7-2
D gene: NA
J gene: TRBJ2-5
clone size: few

CDR3 protein: CASSQVSGRGLGNEQFF
CDR3 DNA: TGTGCCAGCAGCCAAGTTTCAGGCAGGGGGCTGGGGAATGAGCAGTTCTTC
V gene: TRBV3-1
D gene: TRBD1
J gene: TRBJ2-1
clone size: NA

CDR3 protein: CASSSGVGYEQYF
CDR3 DNA: TGTGCCAGCAGCTCGGGGGTGGGCTACGAGCAGTACTTC
V gene: TRBV11-2
D gene: NA
J gene: TRBJ2-7
clone size: few